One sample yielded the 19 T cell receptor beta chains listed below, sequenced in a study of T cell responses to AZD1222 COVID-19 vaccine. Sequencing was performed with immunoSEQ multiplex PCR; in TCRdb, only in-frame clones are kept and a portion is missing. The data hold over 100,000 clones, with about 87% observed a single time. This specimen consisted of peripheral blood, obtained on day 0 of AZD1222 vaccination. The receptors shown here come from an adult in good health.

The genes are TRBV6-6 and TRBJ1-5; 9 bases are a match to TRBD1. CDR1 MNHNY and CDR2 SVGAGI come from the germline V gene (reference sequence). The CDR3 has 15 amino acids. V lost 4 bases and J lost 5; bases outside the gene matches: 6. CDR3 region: CASSWGDRAHQPQHF. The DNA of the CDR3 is TGTGCCAGCAGTTGGGGGGACAGGGCCCATCAGCCCCAGCATTTT.

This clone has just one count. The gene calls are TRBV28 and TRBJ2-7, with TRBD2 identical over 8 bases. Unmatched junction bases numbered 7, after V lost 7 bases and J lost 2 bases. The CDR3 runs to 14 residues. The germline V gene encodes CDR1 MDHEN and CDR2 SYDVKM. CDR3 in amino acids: CASKNGRAPYEQYF. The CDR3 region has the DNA TGTGCCAGCAAAAACGGGAGGGCCCCCTACGAGCAGTACTTC.

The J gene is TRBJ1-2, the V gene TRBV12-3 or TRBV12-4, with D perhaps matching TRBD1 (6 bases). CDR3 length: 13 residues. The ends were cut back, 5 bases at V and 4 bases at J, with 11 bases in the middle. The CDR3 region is CASSPTGVYGYTF. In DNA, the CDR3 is TGTGCCAGCAGTCCGACAGGAGTCTATGGCTACACCTTC.

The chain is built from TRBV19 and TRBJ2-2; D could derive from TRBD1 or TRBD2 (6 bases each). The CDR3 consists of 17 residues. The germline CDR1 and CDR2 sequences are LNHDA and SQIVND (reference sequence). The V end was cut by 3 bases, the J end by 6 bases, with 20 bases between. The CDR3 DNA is TGTGCCAGTAGTATCGGAGGGGGAGTGGTAGGCTCCGGGGAGCTGTTTTTT. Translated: CASSIGGGVVGSGELFF.

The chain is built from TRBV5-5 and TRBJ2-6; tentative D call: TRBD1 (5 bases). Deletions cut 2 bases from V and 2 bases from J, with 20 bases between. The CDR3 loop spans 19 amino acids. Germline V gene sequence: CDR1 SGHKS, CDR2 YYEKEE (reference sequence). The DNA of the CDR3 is TGTGCCAGCAGCTTCCGGTACGGTGGCAGGGCGGCTGGGGCCAACGTCCTGACTTTC. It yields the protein CASSFRYGGRAAGANVLTF.

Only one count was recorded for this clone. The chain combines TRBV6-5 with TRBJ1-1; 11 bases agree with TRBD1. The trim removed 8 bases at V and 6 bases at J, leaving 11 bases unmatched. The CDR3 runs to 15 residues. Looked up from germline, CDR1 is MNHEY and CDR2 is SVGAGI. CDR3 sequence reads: CASDAGTGGIAEAFF. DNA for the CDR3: TGTGCCAGCGATGCCGGGACAGGGGGTATCGCTGAAGCTTTCTTT.

The CDR3 sequence: CASRRQGSLHYGYTF. CDR3 nucleotides: TGTGCCAGCAGGCGACAGGGGTCCCTCCACTATGGCTACACCTTC. The V call is TRBV27, the J call TRBJ1-2, with 8 bases identical to TRBD1. V lost 6 bases and J lost 3; bases outside the gene matches: 9. Germline V gene data show CDR1 as MNHEY and CDR2 as SMNVEV (reference sequence). This CDR3 has 15 residues.

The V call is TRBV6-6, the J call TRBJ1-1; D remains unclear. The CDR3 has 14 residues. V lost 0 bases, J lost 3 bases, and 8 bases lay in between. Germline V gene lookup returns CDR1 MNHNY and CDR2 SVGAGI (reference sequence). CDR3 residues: CASSYSSGDTEAFF. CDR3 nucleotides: TGTGCCAGCAGTTACTCGAGTGGGGACACTGAAGCTTTCTTT.

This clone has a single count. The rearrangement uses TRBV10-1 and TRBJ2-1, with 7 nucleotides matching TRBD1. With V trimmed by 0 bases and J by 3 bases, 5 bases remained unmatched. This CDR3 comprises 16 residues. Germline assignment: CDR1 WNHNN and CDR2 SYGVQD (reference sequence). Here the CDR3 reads CASSESRGQFYNEQFF. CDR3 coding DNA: TGCGCCAGCAGTGAGTCGAGGGGACAGTTCTACAATGAGCAGTTCTTC.

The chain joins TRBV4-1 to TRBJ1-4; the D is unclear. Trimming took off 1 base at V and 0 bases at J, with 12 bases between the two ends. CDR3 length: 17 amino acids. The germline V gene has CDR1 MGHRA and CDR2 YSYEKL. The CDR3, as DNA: TGCGCCAGCAGCCAAGGCCTCCCTGGGCCAACTAATGAAAAACTGTTTTTT. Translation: CASSQGLPGPTNEKLFF.

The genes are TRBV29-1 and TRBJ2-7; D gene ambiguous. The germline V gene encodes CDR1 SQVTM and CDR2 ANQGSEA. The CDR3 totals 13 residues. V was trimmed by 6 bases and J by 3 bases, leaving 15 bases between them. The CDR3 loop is CSVTATGGYEQYF. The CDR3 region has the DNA TGCAGCGTCACGGCCACGGGTGGCTACGAGCAGTACTTC.

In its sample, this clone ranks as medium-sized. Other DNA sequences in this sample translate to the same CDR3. CDR3 DNA: TGTGCCAGCGCTTTGGGGGTGACAAGGGGGAGCACCGGGGAGCTGTTTTTT. It encodes CASALGVTRGSTGELFF. This chain uses TRBV9 with TRBJ2-2, with D possibly matching TRBD1 (6 bases). The V and J ends lost 7 bases and 4 bases respectively, with 23 bases between them. The CDR3 length is 17 residues. Per germline, CDR1 SGDLS and CDR2 YYNGEE.

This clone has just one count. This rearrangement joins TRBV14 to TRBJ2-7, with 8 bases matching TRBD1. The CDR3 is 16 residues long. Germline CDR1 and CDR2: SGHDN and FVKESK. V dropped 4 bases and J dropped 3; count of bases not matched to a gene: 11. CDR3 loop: CASSPPGQGVFYEQYF. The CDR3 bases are TGTGCCAGCAGCCCACCAGGACAGGGTGTTTTCTACGAGCAGTACTTC.

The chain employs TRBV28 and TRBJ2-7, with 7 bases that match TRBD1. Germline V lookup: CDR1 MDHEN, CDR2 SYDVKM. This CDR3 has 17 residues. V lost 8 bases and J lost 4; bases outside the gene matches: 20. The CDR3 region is CASPPSGGTATPYEQYF. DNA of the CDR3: TGTGCCAGCCCTCCCTCGGGTGGGACAGCTACACCATACGAGCAGTACTTC.

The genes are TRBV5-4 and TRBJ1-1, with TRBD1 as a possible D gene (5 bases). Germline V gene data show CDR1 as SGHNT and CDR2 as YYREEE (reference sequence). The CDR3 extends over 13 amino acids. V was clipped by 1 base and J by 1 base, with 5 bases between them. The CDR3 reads CASSLTGNTEAFF. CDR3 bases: TGTGCCAGCAGCTTGACAGGGAACACTGAAGCTTTCTTT.

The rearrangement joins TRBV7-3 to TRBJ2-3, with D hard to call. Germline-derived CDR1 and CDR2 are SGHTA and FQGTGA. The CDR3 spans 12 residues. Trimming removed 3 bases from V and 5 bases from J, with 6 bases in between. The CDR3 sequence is CASSFRGDTQYF. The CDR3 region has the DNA TGTGCCAGCAGCTTCAGAGGAGATACGCAGTATTTT.

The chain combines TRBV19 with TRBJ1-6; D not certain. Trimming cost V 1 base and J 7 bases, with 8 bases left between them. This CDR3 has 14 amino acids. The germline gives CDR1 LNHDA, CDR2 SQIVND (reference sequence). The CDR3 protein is CASSIGGGNSPLHF. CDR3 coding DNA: TGTGCCAGTAGTATAGGTGGAGGGAATTCACCCCTCCACTTT.

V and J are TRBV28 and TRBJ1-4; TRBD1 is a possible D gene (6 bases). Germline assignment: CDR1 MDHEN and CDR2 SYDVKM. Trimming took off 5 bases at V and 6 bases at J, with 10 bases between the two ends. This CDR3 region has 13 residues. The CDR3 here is CASSRRTDEKLFF. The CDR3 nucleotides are TGTGCCAGCAGTCGCCGGACAGATGAAAAACTGTTTTTT. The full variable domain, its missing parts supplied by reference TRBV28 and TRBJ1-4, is DVKVTQSSRYLVKRTGEKVFLECVQDMDHENMFWYRQDPGLGLRLIYFSYDVKMKEKGDIPEGYSVSREKKERFSLILESASTNQTSMYLCASSRRTDEKLFFGSGTQLSVL.

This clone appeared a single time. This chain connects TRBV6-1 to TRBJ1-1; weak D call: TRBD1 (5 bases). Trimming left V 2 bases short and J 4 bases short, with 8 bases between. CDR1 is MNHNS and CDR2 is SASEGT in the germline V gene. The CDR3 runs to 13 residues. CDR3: CASSEQGRTEAFF. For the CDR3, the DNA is TGTGCCAGCAGTGAACAGGGTCGCACTGAAGCTTTCTTT.